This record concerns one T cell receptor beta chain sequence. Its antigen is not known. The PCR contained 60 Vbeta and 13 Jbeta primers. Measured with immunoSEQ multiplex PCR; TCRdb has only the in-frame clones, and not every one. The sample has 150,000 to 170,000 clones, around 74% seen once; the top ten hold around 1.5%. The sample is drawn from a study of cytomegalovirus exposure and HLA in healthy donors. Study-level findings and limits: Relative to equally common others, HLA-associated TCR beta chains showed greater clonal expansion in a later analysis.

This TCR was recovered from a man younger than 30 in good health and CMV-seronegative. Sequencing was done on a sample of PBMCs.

This CDR3 reads CASSPRAGDTQYF. CDR3 sequence (DNA): TGTGCCAGCAGCCCGAGGGCCGGAGATACGCAGTATTTT. V usage is TRBV28 and J usage is TRBJ2-3; tentatively, D is TRBD2 (5 bases). Trimming removed 6 bases at V and 5 bases at J, with 12 bases between. The germline CDR1 and CDR2 sequences are MDHEN and SYDVKM. The CDR3 length is 13 residues.